The 9 T cell receptor beta chains reported below all come from one sample, sequenced in a study of relationships among human T cell subsets. TCR alpha and beta CDR3s were amplified from mRNA by semiquantitative ARM-PCR. In ARM-PCR, communal superprimers followed tagged nested gene-specific primers for exponential amplification. TCRdb used MiXCR to reprocess the multiplex PCR reads, holding one entry per CDR3 protein. This sample has approximately 15,000 distinct CDR3 sequences, with around three fifths found just once. The sequencing input was total T cells sorted from blood. The receptors were gathered from a middle-aged man in good health.

In its sample, this clonotype was seen a few times. The CDR3 DNA reads as TGTGCCAGCAGGTCCGGGACCCTATTATCACCCCTCCACTTT. Protein sequence: CASRSGTLLSPLHF. V is TRBV27 and J is TRBJ1-6; a possible D gene is TRBD1 (5 bases). In germline, CDR1 is MNHEY, CDR2 SMNVEV (reference sequence). This CDR3 has 14 amino acids. V lost 6 bases and J lost 10, with 16 bases in between.

The rearrangement uses TRBV27 and TRBJ1-3, with D uncertain. Germline V gene lookup returns CDR1 MNHEY and CDR2 SMNVEV (reference sequence). The CDR3 totals 14 residues. V lost 8 bases and J 2 bases, leaving 13 bases between the germline ends. The CDR3 region is CASGDKSPGNTIYF. CDR3 nucleotide sequence: TGTGCCAGCGGCGACAAAAGCCCTGGAAACACCATATATTTT.

The chain uses TRBV19 and TRBJ1-5; D not resolved. The germline gives CDR1 LNHDA, CDR2 SQIVND (reference sequence). This CDR3 is built from 14 residues. V dropped 1 base and J dropped 4 bases, with 8 bases sitting between them. The CDR3 region is CASSIGLANQPQHF. The CDR3 DNA reads as TGTGCCAGTAGTATAGGTCTGGCTAATCAGCCCCAGCATTTT.

This clonotype was counted once. The rearrangement joins TRBV6-6 to TRBJ2-1, with D possibly TRBD2 on 6 matching bases. Trimming stripped 3 bases from V and 9 bases from J, with 15 bases between. There are 14 residues in the CDR3. Germline V gene sequence: CDR1 MNHNY, CDR2 SVGAGI (reference sequence). CDR3 in DNA: TGTGCCAGCAGTTATAAGCTCCTAGCGACTGAGCAGTTCTTC. It translates to CASSYKLLATEQFF.

By frequency in the sample, this clonotype is medium-sized. J is TRBJ2-7 and V is TRBV11-2; 7 bases agree with TRBD1. V gave up 2 bases and J gave up 2 bases; unmatched junction bases: 3. The germline V gene encodes CDR1 SGHAT and CDR2 FQNNGV. The CDR3 sequence is 14 residues long. CDR3 sequence: CASSLQDRPYEQYF. CDR3 coding DNA: TGTGCCAGCAGCTTACAGGACAGGCCCTACGAGCAGTACTTC. Complete variable domain (other parts from reference TRBV11-2 and TRBJ2-7): EAGVAQSPRYKIIEKRQSVAFWCNPISGHATLYWYQQILGQGPKLLIQFQNNGVVDDSQLPKDRFSAERLKGVDSTLKIQPAKLEDSAVYLCASSLQDRPYEQYFGPGTRLTVT.

This clonotype was picked up one time. The V and J genes are TRBV27 and TRBJ2-7; possibly TRBD1 for D (5 bases). CDR3 length: 13 amino acids. V gave up 2 bases and J gave up 0 bases, with 5 bases separating them. Germline V gene lookup returns CDR1 MNHEY and CDR2 SMNVEV (reference sequence). The CDR3 nucleotides are TGTGCCAGCAGTTTAAGGGGCTCCTACGAGCAGTACTTC. Translating it yields CASSLRGSYEQYF.

This chain connects TRBV27 to TRBJ2-7; TRBD2 matches 8 bases. This CDR3 spans 15 amino acids. V dropped 6 bases and J dropped 7; count of bases not matched to a gene: 14. Germline values: CDR1 MNHEY, CDR2 SMNVEV (reference sequence). The CDR3 coding sequence is TGTGCCAGCAGAAACAGCGGGGGAACGGGGAGGGAGCAGTACTTC. Amino acids: CASRNSGGTGREQYF.

This clonotype occurred a few times. The chain carries TRBV7-6 and TRBJ1-3; unclear D gene. With 4 bases removed from V and 0 bases from J, the gap between germline ends came to 10 bases. Germline V gene lookup returns CDR1 SGHVS and CDR2 FNYEAQ. The CDR3 totals 15 residues. CDR3 sequence: CASSSGPSSGNTIYF. Here the CDR3 DNA reads TGTGCCAGCAGCTCTGGCCCGAGCTCTGGAAACACCATATATTTT. The full variable domain, in which reference TRBV7-6 and TRBJ1-3 provide the parts outside the CDR3, is GAGVSQSPRYKVTKRGQDVALRCDPISGHVSLYWYRQALGQGPEFLTYFNYEAQQDKSGLPNDRFSAERPEGSISTLTIQRTEQRDSAMYRCASSSGPSSGNTIYFGEGSWLTVV.

The sample holds a few counts of this clonotype. This rearrangement joins TRBV12-3 or TRBV12-4 to TRBJ2-1; 8 nucleotides match TRBD1. After removal of 6 bases from V and 3 bases from J, the junction contained 7 bases not matched to a gene. The CDR3 has 15 residues. CDR3 in DNA: TGTGCCAGCAGCTCCCGGGACAGGCTCTACAATGAGCAGTTCTTC. It is translated as CASSSRDRLYNEQFF.